A selection of T cell receptor beta chains follows, all from one sample in a study of T cell responses to AZD1222 COVID-19 vaccine. The repertoire was sequenced with immunoSEQ multiplex PCR; TCRdb's copy has only in-frame clones and lacks some. The table includes fewer than 110,000 clones, more than 70% detected once. The specimen was peripheral blood, collected on day 0 of AZD1222 vaccination. Every receptor here comes from an adult in good health. CDR3s include the opening cysteine and the closing phenylalanine or tryptophan. Each record gives: V gene, CDR3 length, clone size, J gene, D gene, CDR3 DNA, CDR3 protein. A D gene is named only where the DNA matches it firmly. For some rows the clone size is stated as once, few or many, or as a class when expanded; others skip it.

V: TRBV7-9
length: 15
size: NA
J: TRBJ1-4
D: NA
DNA: TGTGCCAGCAGCTTGGCAGGGGCCGGTAATGAAAAACTGTTTTTT
CDR3: CASSLAGAGNEKLFF

V: TRBV6-2/TRBV6-3
length: 14
size: NA
J: TRBJ2-3
D: NA
DNA: TGTGCCAGCAGCCACCTCGGGGGCGCCGATACGCAGTATTTT
CDR3: CASSHLGGADTQYF

V: TRBV6-2/TRBV6-3
length: 14
size: medium-sized
J: TRBJ2-7
D: NA
DNA: TGTGCCAGCAGTTACAAGTCCAGCTCCTACGAGCAGTACTTC
CDR3: CASSYKSSSYEQYF

V: TRBV28
length: 12
size: NA
J: TRBJ1-3
D: NA
DNA: TGTGCCAGCAGCCGACTAGGAAACACCATATATTTT
CDR3: CASSRLGNTIYF

V: TRBV5-4
length: 14
size: NA
J: TRBJ1-2
D: NA
DNA: TGTGCCAGCAGCTTGGGGCAGGGACTCTATGGCTACACCTTC
CDR3: CASSLGQGLYGYTF

V: TRBV5-8
length: 14
size: few
J: TRBJ2-7
D: TRBD2
DNA: TGTGCCAGCAGTCGACTAGCGAGCTCCTACGAGCAGTACTTC
CDR3: CASSRLASSYEQYF

V: TRBV19
length: 16
size: NA
J: TRBJ1-1
D: NA
DNA: TGTGCCAGTAGTATAGGGGGGACTCGGGGAGGGACTGAAGCTTTCTTT
CDR3: CASSIGGTRGGTEAFF

V: TRBV18
length: 14
size: NA
J: TRBJ1-5
D: NA
DNA: TGTGCCAGCTCCACAGGAACCCGATATCAGCCCCAGCATTTT
CDR3: CASSTGTRYQPQHF

V: TRBV7-3
length: 14
size: NA
J: TRBJ1-1
D: TRBD1
DNA: TGTGCCAGCAGAAGAGACAGGGCGGACACTGAAGCTTTCTTT
CDR3: CASRRDRADTEAFF

V: TRBV9
length: 18
size: NA
J: TRBJ1-4
D: NA
DNA: TGTGCCAGCAGCGGAACAGGCTCTCCCAGCGGGGCTAATGAAAAACTGTTTTTT
CDR3: CASSGTGSPSGANEKLFF

V: TRBV14
length: 13
size: few
J: TRBJ1-1
D: NA
DNA: TGTGCCAGCAGCCAAGATCAGAACACTGAAGCTTTCTTT
CDR3: CASSQDQNTEAFF

V: TRBV7-9
length: 14
size: NA
J: TRBJ2-7
D: NA
DNA: TGTGCCAGCAGCTTCCGGGACGGATCCTACGAGCAGTACTTC
CDR3: CASSFRDGSYEQYF

V: TRBV10-3
length: 13
size: NA
J: TRBJ2-7
D: TRBD1
DNA: TGTGCCATCACCGGGACAGGAGAATACGAGCAGTACTTC
CDR3: CAITGTGEYEQYF

V: TRBV27
length: 14
size: NA
J: TRBJ2-7
D: TRBD2
DNA: TGTGCCACCTCTCCTAGCGGGAGGGTCTACGAGCAGTACTTC
CDR3: CATSPSGRVYEQYF

V: TRBV27
length: 15
size: NA
J: TRBJ1-1
D: TRBD1
DNA: TGTGCCAGCAGTCTCAGGACAGGCGGGGACACTGAAGCTTTCTTT
CDR3: CASSLRTGGDTEAFF

V: TRBV11-3
length: 17
size: few
J: TRBJ2-2
D: NA
DNA: TGTGCCAGCAGCTTAGGGGGCTCCGGGTCTTTCGCCGGGGAGCTGTTTTTT
CDR3: CASSLGGSGSFAGELFF